The entry that follows covers one T cell receptor (beta chain) sequence. From germline, CDR1 is LNHDA and CDR2 SQIVND (reference sequence). CDR3 size: 13 residues. With V trimmed by 7 bases and J by 5 bases, 8 bases remained unmatched. Original analysis: Amplification of reference gene primers provided the estimated nucleated cell counts. The method was immunoSEQ multiplex PCR; TCRdb's version includes in-frame clones alone and lacks a portion of them. V, J and clone size are those of that table, while D and trimming were read from the DNA. The sample yields under 200,000 clones, approximately 80% seen once. These data belong to a study of blood T cell repertoires in COVID-19. Study summary: PBMCs, B-cell-depleted T cells, or T cells provided the cDNA or gDNA that made up the material.

The receptor's source is a human donor in a cohort sampled during active COVID-19. J is TRBJ2-7 and V is TRBV19; 7 bases agree with TRBD2. Sample: peripheral blood. Written as DNA, the CDR3 is TGTGCCAGTACTAACCGGGAGGCACACGAGCAGTACTTC. It codes for CASTNREAHEQYF.